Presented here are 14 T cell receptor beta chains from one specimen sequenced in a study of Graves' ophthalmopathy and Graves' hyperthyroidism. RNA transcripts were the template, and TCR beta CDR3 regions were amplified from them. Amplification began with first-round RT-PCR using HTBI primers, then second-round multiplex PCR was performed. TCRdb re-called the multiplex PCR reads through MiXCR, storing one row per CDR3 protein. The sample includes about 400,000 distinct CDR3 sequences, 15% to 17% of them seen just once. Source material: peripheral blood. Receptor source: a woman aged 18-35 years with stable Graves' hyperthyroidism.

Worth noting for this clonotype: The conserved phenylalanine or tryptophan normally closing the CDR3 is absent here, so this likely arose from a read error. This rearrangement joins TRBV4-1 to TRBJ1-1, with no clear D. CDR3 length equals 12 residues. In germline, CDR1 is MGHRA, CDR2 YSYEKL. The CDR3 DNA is TGCGCCGGCAGCCCTACCTCGTCCGTAGCTTTCCTT. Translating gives CAGSPTSSVAFL.

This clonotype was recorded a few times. CDR3 sequence (DNA): TGTGCCAGCAGCTTAGCGCGCGGCGATAATACGCAGTATTTT. As protein: CASSLARGDNTQYF. The rearrangement joins TRBV7-2 to TRBJ2-3; D call uncertain. The CDR3 is made up of 14 amino acids. The V and J ends lost 0 bases and 7 bases respectively, with 11 bases between them. Per germline, CDR1 SGHTA and CDR2 FQGNSA.

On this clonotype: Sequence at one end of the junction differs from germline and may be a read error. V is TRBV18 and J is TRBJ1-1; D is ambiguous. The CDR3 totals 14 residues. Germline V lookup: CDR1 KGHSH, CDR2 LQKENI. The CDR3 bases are TGTGCCATCTCACCAGGATTTATGAACACTGAAGCTTTCTTT. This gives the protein CAISPGFMNTEAFF.

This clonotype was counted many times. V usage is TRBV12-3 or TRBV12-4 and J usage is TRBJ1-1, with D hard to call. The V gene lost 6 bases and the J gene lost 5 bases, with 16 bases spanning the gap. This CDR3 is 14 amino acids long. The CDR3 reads CASRLLAFSTEAFF. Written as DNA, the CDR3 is TGTGCCAGCAGGCTCCTAGCGTTTTCTACTGAAGCTTTCTTT.

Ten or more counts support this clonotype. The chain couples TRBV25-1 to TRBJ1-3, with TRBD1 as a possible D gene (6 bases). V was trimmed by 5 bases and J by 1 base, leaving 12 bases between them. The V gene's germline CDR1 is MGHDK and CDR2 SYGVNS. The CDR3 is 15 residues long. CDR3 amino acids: CASSRQASSGNTIYF. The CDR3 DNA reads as TGTGCCAGCAGTCGACAGGCCTCTTCTGGAAACACCATATATTTT.

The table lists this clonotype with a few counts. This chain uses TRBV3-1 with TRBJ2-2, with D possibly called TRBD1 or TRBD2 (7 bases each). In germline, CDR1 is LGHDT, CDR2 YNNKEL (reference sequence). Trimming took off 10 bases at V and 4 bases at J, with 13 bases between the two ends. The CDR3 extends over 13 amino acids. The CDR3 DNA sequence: TGTGCCATCCAGGGGGGGCCCACCGGGGAGCTGTTTTTT. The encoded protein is CAIQGGPTGELFF.

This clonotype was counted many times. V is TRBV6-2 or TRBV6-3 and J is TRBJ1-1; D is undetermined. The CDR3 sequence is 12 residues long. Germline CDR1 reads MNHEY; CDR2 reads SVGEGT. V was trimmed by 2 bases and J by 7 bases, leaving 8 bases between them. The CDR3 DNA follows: TGTGCCAGCAGTTACGGTGTCATTGAAGCTTTCTTT. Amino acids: CASSYGVIEAFF.

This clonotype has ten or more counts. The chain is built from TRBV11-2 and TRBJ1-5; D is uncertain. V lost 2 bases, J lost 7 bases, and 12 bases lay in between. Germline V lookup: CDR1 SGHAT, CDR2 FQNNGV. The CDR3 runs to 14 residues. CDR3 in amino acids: CASSLIMEQQPQHF. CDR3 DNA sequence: TGTGCCAGCAGCTTAATCATGGAGCAACAGCCCCAGCATTTT.

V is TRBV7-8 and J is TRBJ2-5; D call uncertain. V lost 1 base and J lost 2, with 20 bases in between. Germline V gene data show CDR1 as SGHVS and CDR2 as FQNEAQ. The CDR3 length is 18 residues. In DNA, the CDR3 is TGTGCCAGCAGCTTAGGGGAAGGCGTTGACCGAGCACAAGAGACCCAGTACTTC. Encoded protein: CASSLGEGVDRAQETQYF. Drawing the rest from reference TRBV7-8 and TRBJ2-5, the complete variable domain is GAGVSQSPRYKVAKRGQDVALRCDPISGHVSLFWYQQALGQGPEFLTYFQNEAQLDKSGLPSDRFFAERPEGSVSTLKIQRTQQEDSAVYLCASSLGEGVDRAQETQYFGPGTRLLVL.

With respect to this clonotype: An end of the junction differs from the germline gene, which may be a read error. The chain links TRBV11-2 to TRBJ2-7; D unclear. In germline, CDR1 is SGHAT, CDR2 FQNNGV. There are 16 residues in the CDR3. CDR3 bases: TGTGCCAGCAGGTTAGATTATCACGCCGATACTTACGAGCAGTACTTC. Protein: CASRLDYHADTYEQYF.

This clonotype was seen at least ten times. The CDR3 DNA is TGTGCCAGCAGCTTAGTCGGGACCGAGCAGTACTTC. Its translation: CASSLVGTEQYF. The rearrangement links TRBV7-2 to TRBJ2-7; possibly TRBD1 or TRBD2 for D (5 bases each). The V gene's germline CDR1 is SGHTA and CDR2 FQGNSA. The CDR3 runs to 12 residues. V was shortened by 1 base and J by 6 bases, with 7 bases between the two germline ends.

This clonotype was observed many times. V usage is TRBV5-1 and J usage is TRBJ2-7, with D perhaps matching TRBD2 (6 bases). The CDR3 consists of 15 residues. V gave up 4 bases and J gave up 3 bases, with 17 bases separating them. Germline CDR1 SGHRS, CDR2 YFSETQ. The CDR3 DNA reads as TGCGCCAGCAGCCCCGGGACTGTCCGAGTCTACGAGCAGTACTTC. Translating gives CASSPGTVRVYEQYF.

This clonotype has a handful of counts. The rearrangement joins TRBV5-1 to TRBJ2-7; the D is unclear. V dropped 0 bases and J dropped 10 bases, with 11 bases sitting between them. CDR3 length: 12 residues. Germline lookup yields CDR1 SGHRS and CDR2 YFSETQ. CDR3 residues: CASSLGGPPQYF. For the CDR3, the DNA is TGCGCCAGCAGCTTGGGTGGGCCCCCCCAGTACTTC.

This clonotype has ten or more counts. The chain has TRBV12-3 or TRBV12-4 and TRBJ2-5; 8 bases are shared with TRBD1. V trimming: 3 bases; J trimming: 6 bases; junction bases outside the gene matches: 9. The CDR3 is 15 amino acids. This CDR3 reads CASSLSQGAIQTQYF. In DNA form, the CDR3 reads TGTGCCAGCAGTTTGAGTCAGGGGGCTATCCAGACCCAGTACTTC.